This entry describes one TCR beta chain. The antigen it recognizes is unknown. Per-base qualities were not stored, and no clone one base away is much larger. Sequencing was carried out with an Illumina NovaSeq 6000. cDNA libraries for TCRalpha and TCRbeta were prepared by 5'RACE using constant-segment primers, with sample barcodes and unique molecular identifiers added. Trizol reagent was used to extract RNA from every sample. Library amplification was performed in two PCR steps, and a second sample barcode and Illumina TruSeq adapters were introduced in the second step. Sequencing of libraries was performed on an Illumina NovaSeq with 2 x 150 bp paired-end reads. The authors processed their data as follows. The reads were demultiplexed and collapsed into UMI-guided consensus sequences using migec v1.2.7. Using mixcr v2.1.11, UMI consensuses were aligned to TRA and TRB V and J templates and then assembled into clonotypes. A clonotype was counted as expanded or contracted only if both edgeR and NoisET called the change significant, with noise models trained on biological replicates. edgeR calls used a false discovery rate-adjusted p below 0.01 and a log2 fold-change threshold of 1. As an exploratory analysis of dynamics, PCA with hierarchical clustering was applied to max-normalized trajectories of the 1000 most abundant clonotypes. The CD4 or CD8 phenotype of responding clones was assigned using the separately sequenced CD4+ and CD8+ repertoires. TCRdb reran the public reads through fastp at Q25 and MiXCR, keeping productive beta chains. Each CDR3 protein appears once, grouped with its most common genes and DNA. These V and J calls rely on TCRdb rather than the paper's analysis. This sample comprises around 300,000 distinct CDR3 sequences, roughly an eighth of them detected only once. The biggest ten clones account for about a fifth of the sample.

This sample stems from a study of T-cell memory formation after mild COVID-19 (dated by TCRdb to the early 2020s). Regarding the complete study: Most TCR sequence clusters were specific to one of the two donors. The cohort comprised two young, previously healthy adult volunteers, one female and one male. In a couple of donors, T-cell clones that expanded and contracted after mild COVID-19 were tracked by sequencing TCRalpha and TCRbeta repertoires over time.

PBMCs were isolated by Ficoll-Paque density gradient centrifugation. The investigation overall reported the following: Contracting CD4+ clones were located mainly in the CM and EM memory subsets, whereas CD8+ clones were found to be enriched in EMRA. The detection of some responding clones in pre-infection memory suggests that pre-existing cross-reactive memory T cells joined the SARS-CoV-2 response. Balanced CD4/CD8 phenotypes were observed for clones contracting from day 15 to 85, whereas a bias towards CD4+ was observed for a second wave of clones expanding from day 15 to 37. Whether the second-wave clones peaking on day 37 were SARS-CoV-2 specific was not confirmed. Only a couple of mild cases were covered in the study, and larger cohorts including severe cases with pre-infection samples were considered necessary.

The CDR3, cysteine through phenylalanine, is 15 amino acids long. Solely the CDR3 DNA is kept, with 45 bases framed from the first base. The CDR1 and CDR2 encoded by the germline V gene are ENHRY and SYGVKD. The sequence links TRBV10-3 to TRBJ2-7; 9 central nucleotides agree with TRBD1. TRBJ2-5 matches the DNA end more closely, so the J call is doubtful. The material sequenced was PBMCs or a T cell subset sorted from them (not recorded which). This clonotype was sampled from a man aged 18 to 30 who had mild COVID-19 (a few samples of this study predate the infection). The sample titles of this study are shuffled in the database, so cell type and time point are left out; the donor was told from shared clones. The CDR3 reads CAISEQPPGQGTQYF. The sequenced DNA: TGTGCCATCAGTGAACAACCTCCGGGACAGGGGACCCAGTACTTC.